The table lists the clone carrying this TCR beta chain with many counts. This specimen comes from a study of blood T cell repertoires in COVID-19. Per the original methods: Scientists estimated how many nucleated cells there were by amplifying reference gene primers. The table came from immunoSEQ multiplex PCR; TCRdb's copy has only in-frame clones and leaves some out. That table furnishes V, J and clone size, whereas the DNA furnished D and trimming. The sample lists approximately 150,000 clones; 65% to 90% were seen once. This CDR3 region has 17 residues. The germline V gene has CDR1 SGHRS and CDR2 YFSETQ. The V segment lost 2 bases and the J segment 6 bases; nucleotides outside the gene matches: 12.

The chain carries TRBV5-1 and TRBJ2-2, with 8 positions matching TRBD1. Sequencing input: peripheral blood. The clonotype originates from a woman aged 45-65 years in a cohort sampled during active or convalescent COVID-19. The CDR3 reads CASSFPDRGLSAGELFF. The CDR3 DNA follows: TGCGCCAGCAGCTTCCCCGACAGGGGTTTATCGGCCGGGGAGCTGTTTTTT.